The 18 T cell receptor beta chains below were found in one sample sequenced in a study of blood T cell repertoires in COVID-19. The assay was immunoSEQ multiplex PCR, and TCRdb's table has in-frame clones only and misses some. The sample yields about 350,000 clones, 87% seen once. Source material: peripheral blood. These receptor sequences come from a woman between 45 and 65 years old with COVID-19, enrolled during active disease.

The V gene is TRBV28, the J gene TRBJ2-7; TRBD2 is a possible D gene (6 bases). Germline V lookup: CDR1 MDHEN, CDR2 SYDVKM. V lost 6 bases, J lost 2 bases, and 23 bases lay in between. CDR3 length equals 17 residues. CDR3 in amino acids: CASSPGTFSGITYEQYF. The DNA for the CDR3 is TGTGCCAGCAGCCCCGGGACTTTTTCGGGGATCACCTACGAGCAGTACTTC. The entire variable domain, with the rest obtained from reference TRBV28 and TRBJ2-7, is as follows: DVKVTQSSRYLVKRTGEKVFLECVQDMDHENMFWYRQDPGLGLRLIYFSYDVKMKEKGDIPEGYSVSREKKERFSLILESASTNQTSMYLCASSPGTFSGITYEQYFGPGTRLTVT.

This chain connects TRBV30 to TRBJ2-1; maybe TRBD1 (6 bases). Between the trimmed V and J ends, which lost 3 bases and 11 bases, there was a span of 14 bases. The CDR3 extends over 12 amino acids. Germline CDR1 and CDR2: GTSNPN and SVGIG (reference sequence). DNA of the CDR3: TGTGCCTGGAGGTACGAACAGGGAAAGCAGTTCTTC. It specifies CAWRYEQGKQFF.

The chain employs TRBV6-5 and TRBJ2-7; TRBD1 matches 10 bases. Germline V gives CDR1 MNHEY, CDR2 SVGAGI. V lost 4 bases, J lost 6 bases, and 6 bases stayed unmatched. The CDR3 totals 14 residues. The CDR3 sequence is CASSLDRGRVEQYF. As DNA, the CDR3 is TGTGCCAGCAGTTTAGACAGGGGGCGGGTCGAGCAGTACTTC.

The chain joins TRBV7-8 to TRBJ1-4; 9 bases are shared with TRBD1. The V gene end was trimmed by 1 base and the J gene end by 8 bases; junction bases not matched to a gene: 5. The germline CDR1 and CDR2 sequences are SGHVS and FQNEAQ. This CDR3 contains 15 residues. The CDR3 DNA reads TGTGCCAGCAGCTTAGTCAACAGGGGGCGAGAAAAACTGTTTTTT. Protein sequence: CASSLVNRGREKLFF.

V and J are TRBV11-1 and TRBJ2-7; D gene unclear. This CDR3 has 14 residues. Germline CDR1 is SGHAT and CDR2 is FQDESV (reference sequence). V was trimmed by 1 base and J by 4 bases, leaving 11 bases between them. The CDR3 here is CASSLVQPLYEQYF. In DNA form, the CDR3 reads TGTGCCAGCAGCTTAGTACAGCCTCTGTACGAGCAGTACTTC.

V gene TRBV30 combines with J gene TRBJ1-2; the match to TRBD1 covers 7 bases. Germline CDR1 reads GTSNPN; CDR2 reads SVGIG (reference sequence). V dropped 1 base and J dropped 7; count of bases not matched to a gene: 12. The CDR3 covers 15 residues. In nucleotides, the CDR3 is TGTGCCTGGAGTGGTATAGGTACAGGGGAAATTGGCTACACCTTC. Encoded protein: CAWSGIGTGEIGYTF.

V is TRBV27 and J is TRBJ1-5; D gene ambiguous. V was pared by 5 bases and J by 4 bases, with 15 bases between. This CDR3 is 15 amino acids long. From germline, CDR1 is MNHEY and CDR2 SMNVEV (reference sequence). CDR3 nucleotides: TGTGCCAGCAGTACCAGAGAGGGCCGGAATCAGCCCCAGCATTTT. Protein product: CASSTREGRNQPQHF.

This clone has just a few counts. The chain's CDR3 is CATSRDRGINQPQHF. The CDR3 DNA follows: TGTGCCACCAGCAGAGATCGGGGTATCAATCAGCCCCAGCATTTT. This chain joins TRBV15 and TRBJ1-5; no firm D call. Germline-derived CDR1 and CDR2 are LNHNV and YYDKDF (reference sequence). The germline V and J ends were trimmed by 0 bases and 3 bases, with 9 bases remaining between them. This CDR3 is built from 15 residues.

The chain employs TRBV19 and TRBJ2-1, with 11 bases identical to TRBD2. After removal of 7 bases from V and 0 bases from J, the junction contained 2 bases not matched to a gene. Looked up from germline, CDR1 is LNHDA and CDR2 is SQIVND (reference sequence). The CDR3 covers 15 residues. CDR3 in DNA: TGTGCCAGTAAGACTAGCGGGAACTCCTACAATGAGCAGTTCTTC. Its protein is CASKTSGNSYNEQFF.

The rearrangement uses TRBV29-1 and TRBJ2-1; D not resolved. This CDR3 contains 13 residues. V was trimmed by 1 base and J by 3 bases, leaving 7 bases between them. Germline loops: CDR1 SQVTM, CDR2 ANQGSEA. The CDR3 sequence: CSVEGGIYNEQFF. DNA of the CDR3: TGCAGCGTTGAAGGCGGCATCTACAATGAGCAGTTCTTC.

This chain uses TRBV9 with TRBJ1-4; D possibly corresponds to TRBD1 (6 bases). Trimming cost V 7 bases and J 4 bases, with 17 bases left between them. CDR1 is SGDLS and CDR2 is YYNGEE in the germline V gene. The CDR3 runs to 15 residues. The CDR3 sequence is CASGRTADRNEKLFF. In DNA form, the CDR3 reads TGTGCCAGCGGCCGGACAGCAGACCGTAATGAAAAACTGTTTTTT.

The chain has TRBV10-3 and TRBJ2-3; 10 bases fit TRBD2. The ends lost 10 bases at V and 6 bases at J; junction bases unmatched: 7. The CDR3 is 13 amino acids. Germline V gene sequence: CDR1 ENHRY, CDR2 SYGVKD. The CDR3 nucleotides are TGTGCCACCGGGACTAGCGATCGGGATACGCAGTATTTT. Translation: CATGTSDRDTQYF.

This chain connects TRBV18 to TRBJ1-1; 7 nucleotides match TRBD1. J gave up 6 bases and V 5 bases, and 9 bases lay outside the gene matches. Per the germline V gene, CDR1 is KGHSH and CDR2 is LQKENI. CDR3 length equals 14 residues. CDR3 in DNA: TGTGCCAGCTCATCCACAGGGGTGTTGGCTGAAGCTTTCTTT. This codes for CASSSTGVLAEAFF.

The chain combines TRBV6-6 with TRBJ2-2; 8 nucleotides align to TRBD2. Germline V gene lookup returns CDR1 MNHNY and CDR2 SVGAGI (reference sequence). This CDR3 comprises 18 residues. With 5 bases clipped from V and 0 bases from J, the junction kept 11 bases outside the gene matches. The chain's CDR3 is CASSPGLGFAPNTGELFF. As DNA, the CDR3 is TGTGCCAGCAGTCCGGGACTAGGGTTCGCTCCGAACACCGGGGAGCTGTTTTTT.

This chain links TRBV11-3 with TRBJ1-5; D ambiguous. The CDR3 consists of 19 residues. V shed 3 bases and J shed 0 bases, with 21 bases lying between them. Germline-derived CDR1 and CDR2 are SGHNT and YENEEA. The CDR3 loop is CASSLVERSIKNSNQPQHF. In nucleotides, the CDR3 is TGTGCCAGCAGCTTGGTCGAACGGTCAATCAAAAATAGCAATCAGCCCCAGCATTTT.

The J gene is TRBJ2-3, the V gene TRBV7-3, with TRBD2 matching over 9 bases. Germline CDR1 is SGHTA and CDR2 is FQGTGA. With V trimmed by 5 bases and J by 0 bases, 12 bases remained unmatched. This CDR3 is 18 amino acids long. CDR3 protein: CASSLLSTSGRSTDTQYF. CDR3 sequence (DNA): TGTGCCAGCAGCCTACTCTCAACCAGCGGGAGGAGCACAGATACGCAGTATTTT.

The chain joins TRBV5-1 to TRBJ2-1; TRBD2 matches at 11 bases. The J segment lost 7 bases and the V segment lost 0 bases, leaving 6 bases of the junction unmatched. The CDR3 sequence is 16 residues long. The V gene's germline CDR1 is SGHRS and CDR2 YFSETQ. The CDR3 DNA reads TGCGCCAGCAGCTTGGCGAGCCTAGCGGGAGGTAATGAGCAGTTCTTC. Its translation: CASSLASLAGGNEQFF.

The chain couples TRBV27 to TRBJ2-5, with a weak D call TRBD1 (6 bases). This CDR3 is built from 18 residues. Germline CDR1 is MNHEY and CDR2 is SMNVEV (reference sequence). V was shortened by 2 bases and J by 4 bases, with 23 bases between the two germline ends. CDR3 DNA sequence: TGTGCCAGCAGTTTAAGAGGCGTTGGGGGCCCGAGGGGAGAGACCCAGTACTTC. Translated, it gives CASSLRGVGGPRGETQYF.